The sequence of this T cell receptor (beta chain) was determined in a study of Tregs in tolerant kidney transplant recipients. Turning to the study itself: The nonmyeloablative bone marrow transplants came from related graft donors, with transient mixed chimerism.

Turning to this clone: Its antigen remains unknown.

The study's findings and limits: Activated donor B cell expansion appeared to reveal the most relevant donor-specific TCRbeta repertoire. Tolerant patients' donor-specific Tregs expanded beyond overall Tregs, suggesting antigen-driven growth.

The data were produced by immunoSEQ multiplex PCR, yet TCRdb's version contains in-frame clones alone and is incomplete. Found here are some 71,000 clones, roughly nine tenths of them singletons; the top ten hold 0.39%. The receptor was derived from a human donor who received a combined kidney and bone marrow transplant. The sequencing used CD4+ T cells from blood, collected before the transplant.

Here the CDR3 reads CASRGQGWNTEAFF. CDR3 in DNA: TGTGCCAGCAGGGGACAGGGATGGAACACTGAAGCTTTCTTT. The chain links TRBV2 to TRBJ1-1, with TRBD1 matching 9 bases. Trimming took 6 bases from V and 1 from J; bases not matched to a gene: 3. CDR1 is SNHLY and CDR2 is FYNNEI in the germline V gene. This CDR3 has 14 amino acids.